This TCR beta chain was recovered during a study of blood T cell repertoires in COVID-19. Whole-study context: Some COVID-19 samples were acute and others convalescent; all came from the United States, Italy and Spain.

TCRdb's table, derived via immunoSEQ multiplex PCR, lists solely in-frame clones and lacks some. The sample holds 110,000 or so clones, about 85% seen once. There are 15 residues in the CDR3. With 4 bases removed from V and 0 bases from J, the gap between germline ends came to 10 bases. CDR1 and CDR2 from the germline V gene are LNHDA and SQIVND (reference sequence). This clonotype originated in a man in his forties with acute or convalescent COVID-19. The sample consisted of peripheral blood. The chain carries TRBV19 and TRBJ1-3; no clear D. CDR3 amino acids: CASSTGPVSGNTIYF. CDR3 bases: TGTGCCAGTAGTACGGGTCCTGTCTCTGGAAACACCATATATTTT.